Here is one T cell receptor (beta chain) with its context. What it recognizes is unknown. Per germline, CDR1 SQVTM and CDR2 ANQGSEA. The CDR3 consists of 15 residues. The germline V and J ends were trimmed by 5 bases and 4 bases, with 17 bases remaining between them. Sequencing used immunoSEQ multiplex PCR; TCRdb keeps in-frame clones, though not all of them. The sample lists over 50,000 clones; approximately 88% were seen once. The record originates from a study of T cell responses to AZD1222 COVID-19 vaccine. Regarding the study as a whole: The donors showed a predominance of white British ancestry and of females, with possible underestimation of clonal diversity.

This TCR was recovered from an adult in good health. This specimen consisted of peripheral blood, obtained on day 0 of AZD1222 vaccination. The rearrangement links TRBV29-1 to TRBJ2-2; the D gene is possibly TRBD2 (6 bases). The DNA of the CDR3 is TGCAGCGTTCGAGCGGGCCCTGAGGCCACCGGGGAGCTGTTTTTT. Translated: CSVRAGPEATGELFF.